What follows describes a single T cell receptor (beta chain). Its cognate antigen is unknown. Germline trimming cut 6 bases from V and 0 bases from J; bases unmatched to any gene: 8. Germline V gene lookup returns CDR1 SQVTM and CDR2 ANQGSEA. This CDR3 region has 15 residues. These data belong to a study of shared clonotypes between healthy human individuals. Study-wide results and limits: Shared clonotypes across all four donors exceeded non-shared ones in generation probability.

CD45RO-negative, CCR7-positively selected cells formed the naive CD8 fraction, excluding terminally differentiated effector memory CD45RA+ cells. Libraries were prepared by immunoSEQ multiplex PCR; TCRdb keeps only in-frame clonotypes and omits some of them. In the table there are roughly 1,800,000 clones, roughly 95% of which are singletons. J is TRBJ1-2 and V is TRBV29-1, with 9 bases matching TRBD1. The receptor was isolated from a man aged 18 to 30 in good health. Sequences were obtained from naive CD8+ T cells sorted from blood. The CDR3: CSVDEGQGSNYGYTF. CDR3 DNA sequence: TGCAGCGTGGACGAGGGACAGGGATCTAACTATGGCTACACCTTC.